This passage covers 20 T cell receptor beta chains from one sample sequenced in a study of T cells in Graves' hyperthyroidism and ophthalmopathy. RNA transcripts yielded amplified TCR beta CDR3 regions. During a first-round RT-PCR of the TCR CDR3, the HTBI primer set was used. TCRdb re-analysed the multiplex PCR reads in MiXCR, keeping a single row per CDR3 protein. The data contain about 180,000 distinct CDR3 sequences, approximately 15% of them seen just once; the ten biggest clones take up roughly 30%. The sample taken for sequencing was blood. Receptor source: a woman between 45 and 60 years old with Graves' hyperthyroidism.

Ten or more counts support this clonotype. This rearrangement joins TRBV15 to TRBJ1-5; D remains ambiguous. Trimming removed 0 bases at V and 5 bases at J, with 11 bases between. The CDR3 spans 15 residues. Germline V gene sequence: CDR1 LNHNV, CDR2 YYDKDF (reference sequence). For the CDR3, the DNA is TGTGCCACCAGCAGAGATTTGGCAGGTTATCAGCCCCAGCATTTT. Translation: CATSRDLAGYQPQHF.

This clonotype showed up many times. The rearrangement joins TRBV3-1 to TRBJ2-7; D call uncertain. Germline V CDR1 and CDR2: LGHDT, YNNKEL (reference sequence). Between the trimmed V and J ends, which lost 0 bases and 0 bases, there was a span of 9 bases. This CDR3 has 15 residues. CDR3 loop: CASSQDRESSYEQYF. CDR3 nucleotide sequence: TGTGCCAGCAGCCAAGACAGAGAGAGCTCCTACGAGCAGTACTTC.

The sample holds many counts of this clonotype. The V and J genes are TRBV6-5 and TRBJ2-5, with 9 bases fitting TRBD2. V lost 2 bases to trimming and J lost 1 base; unmatched junction nucleotides: 2. In germline, CDR1 is MNHEY, CDR2 SVGAGI. The CDR3 covers 15 residues. The CDR3 spells CASSYGSGSQETQYF. CDR3 sequence (DNA): TGTGCCAGCAGTTACGGTAGCGGGAGCCAAGAGACCCAGTACTTC.

The genes are TRBV4-1 and TRBJ2-7; the D gene is possibly TRBD1 (5 bases). Per germline, CDR1 MGHRA and CDR2 YSYEKL. The CDR3 consists of 13 residues. Deletions cut 8 bases from V and 4 bases from J, with 15 bases between. CDR3 sequence reads: CASSTETGYEQYF. CDR3 bases: TGCGCCAGCTCGACAGAGACCGGATACGAGCAGTACTTC.

V gene TRBV28 combines with J gene TRBJ1-1; no clear D gene. With 7 bases removed from V and 1 base from J, the gap between germline ends came to 13 bases. The CDR3 runs to 14 residues. Germline CDR1 and CDR2: MDHEN and SYDVKM. The CDR3 coding sequence is TGTGCCAGCACTACTACGGGCCAGAACACTGAAGCTTTCTTT. This encodes CASTTTGQNTEAFF.

The chain recombines TRBV9 with TRBJ2-7; 8 bases line up with TRBD1. The germline CDR1 and CDR2 sequences are SGDLS and YYNGEE. With 3 bases clipped from V and 6 bases from J, the junction kept 8 bases outside the gene matches. The CDR3 extends over 14 amino acids. The CDR3 spells CASSAGGRLVEQYF. The CDR3 DNA is TGTGCCAGCAGCGCAGGGGGCCGGCTAGTCGAGCAGTACTTC.

At least ten counts were recorded for this clonotype. The rearrangement links TRBV19 to TRBJ1-2, with D maybe TRBD1 (5 bases). Per germline, CDR1 LNHDA and CDR2 SQIVND (reference sequence). The CDR3 is 15 amino acids. Trimming removed 0 bases at V and 1 base at J, with 9 bases between. The CDR3 loop reads CASSIERGVNYGYTF. The DNA of the CDR3 is TGTGCCAGTAGTATAGAAAGGGGAGTTAACTATGGCTACACCTTC. The whole variable domain, remainder taken from reference TRBV19 and TRBJ1-2, is DGGITQSPKYLFRKEGQNVTLSCEQNLNHDAMYWYRQDPGQGLRLIYYSQIVNDFQKGDIAEGYSVSREKKESFPLTVTSAQKNPTAFYLCASSIERGVNYGYTFGSGTRLTVV.

This clonotype was seen many times. This chain uses TRBV20-1 with TRBJ2-1; 7 bases map to TRBD1. CDR1 DFQATT and CDR2 SNEGSKA come from the germline V gene (reference sequence). The CDR3 spans 13 residues. Unmatched junction bases numbered 10, after V lost 6 bases and J lost 8 bases. The CDR3 reads CSATHDRVYEQFF. The CDR3 DNA sequence: TGCAGTGCCACTCACGACAGGGTCTATGAGCAGTTCTTC.

There are many counts of this clonotype. The genes are TRBV27 and TRBJ2-2; D is ambiguous. V was cut by 1 base and J by 5 bases, with 5 bases left in between. Germline V gene data show CDR1 as MNHEY and CDR2 as SMNVEV (reference sequence). This CDR3 comprises 13 residues. CDR3 residues: CASSLLGTGELFF. The DNA of the CDR3 is TGTGCCAGCAGTTTATTGGGAACCGGGGAGCTGTTTTTT.

This clonotype appeared many times. J is TRBJ1-2 and V is TRBV6-1; 7 positions agree with TRBD1. The ends lost 0 bases at V and 4 bases at J; junction bases unmatched: 5. The CDR3 sequence is 15 residues long. Germline-derived CDR1 and CDR2 are MNHNS and SASEGT. The chain's CDR3 is CASSEAPGTVYGYTF. CDR3 in DNA: TGTGCCAGCAGTGAAGCCCCCGGGACAGTCTATGGCTACACCTTC.

This clonotype was found many times. This chain connects TRBV6-1 to TRBJ2-5; TRBD2 might be the D (7 bases). The CDR3 extends over 13 amino acids. The V end lost 5 bases, the J end lost 6 bases, and 13 bases lay between the germline ends. Germline V gene sequence: CDR1 MNHNS, CDR2 SASEGT. CDR3 DNA sequence: TGTGCCAGCAGTTCCCCCGGGGGGCAGACCCAGTACTTC. Translation gives CASSSPGGQTQYF.

This clonotype was recorded many times. The chain employs TRBV6-5 and TRBJ1-2; D is perhaps TRBD1 (5 bases). Germline V CDR1 and CDR2: MNHEY, SVGAGI. CDR3 length: 15 residues. V was cut by 2 bases and J by 5 bases, with 15 bases left in between. CDR3 region: CASSYLTGQSYGYTF. Written as DNA, the CDR3 is TGTGCCAGCAGTTACCTAACGGGGCAGTCTTATGGCTACACCTTC.

Points on this clonotype: A much larger clone lies one base from this, so it may be a read error. The gene calls are TRBV19 and TRBJ1-5; no clear D gene. There are 12 residues in the CDR3. CDR1 is LNHDA, CDR2 SQIVND, per germline (reference sequence). CDR3 DNA: TGTGTCAGTAGTAGGTCCACACAGCCCCAGCATTTT. It encodes CVSSRSTQPQHF.

CDR3: CASSQDRNSGTGIRKLFF. CDR3 nucleotide sequence: TGCGCCAGCAGCCAAGACCGAAACTCCGGGACAGGGATTAGAAAACTGTTTTTT. The chain has TRBV4-1 and TRBJ1-4; 9 bases match TRBD1. V lost 0 bases, J lost 10 bases, and 15 bases stayed unmatched. The CDR3 extends over 18 amino acids. Per germline, CDR1 MGHRA and CDR2 YSYEKL.

This clonotype showed up just a few times. The rearrangement links TRBV7-9 to TRBJ2-5; D not resolved. Germline V lookup: CDR1 SEHNR, CDR2 FQNEAQ (reference sequence). With 5 bases removed from V and 4 bases from J, the gap between germline ends came to 17 bases. The CDR3 length is 15 residues. The CDR3 is CASSPWDRMVETQYF. DNA for the CDR3: TGTGCCAGCAGCCCCTGGGATAGGATGGTAGAGACCCAGTACTTC.

This clonotype was recorded at least ten times. V usage is TRBV19 and J usage is TRBJ2-1; D is uncertain. The germline V gene has CDR1 LNHDA and CDR2 SQIVND (reference sequence). The CDR3 is 11 amino acids. Trimming pared 7 bases from V and 3 bases from J, leaving 4 bases between. The CDR3 coding sequence is TGTGCCAGTACTTACTACAATGAGCAGTTCTTC. It is translated as CASTYYNEQFF.

The chain uses TRBV12-3 or TRBV12-4 and TRBJ2-4; TRBD1 matches 9 bases. The V segment lost 4 bases and the J segment 7 bases; nucleotides outside the gene matches: 2. The CDR3 is 13 residues long. The CDR3 region has the DNA TGTGCCAGCAGTTCGGGACAGGGCAACATTCAGTACTTC. The encoded protein is CASSSGQGNIQYF.

V gene TRBV6-1 combines with J gene TRBJ1-1; 12 nucleotides align to TRBD1. V dropped 6 bases and J dropped 5; count of bases not matched to a gene: 10. In germline, CDR1 is MNHNS, CDR2 SASEGT. The CDR3 is made up of 16 amino acids. The CDR3 sequence: CASSALPGQGATEAFF. CDR3 bases: TGTGCCAGCAGCGCCCTACCGGGACAGGGGGCTACTGAAGCTTTCTTT.

This clonotype has just a few counts. This may arise from a read error, as a much more abundant clone is one base away. The chain employs TRBV6-4 and TRBJ2-2; D may be TRBD2 (6 bases). This CDR3 is built from 13 residues. The V gene's germline CDR1 is MRHNA and CDR2 SNTAGT. V was trimmed by 11 bases and J by 3 bases, leaving 13 bases between them. The CDR3 spells CAGGGVDTGELFF. The DNA for the CDR3 is TGTGCCGGGGGAGGCGTCGACACCGGGGAGCTGTTTTTT.

This clonotype occurred many times. The rearrangement links TRBV2 to TRBJ2-5; perhaps TRBD2 as D (7 bases). The CDR3 spans 15 residues. In germline, CDR1 is SNHLY, CDR2 FYNNEI. The V end lost 5 bases, the J end lost 2 bases, and 15 bases lay between the germline ends. CDR3 in amino acids: CASSKGRGTQETQYF. The CDR3 region has the DNA TGTGCCAGCAGTAAGGGGCGGGGGACACAAGAGACCCAGTACTTC.